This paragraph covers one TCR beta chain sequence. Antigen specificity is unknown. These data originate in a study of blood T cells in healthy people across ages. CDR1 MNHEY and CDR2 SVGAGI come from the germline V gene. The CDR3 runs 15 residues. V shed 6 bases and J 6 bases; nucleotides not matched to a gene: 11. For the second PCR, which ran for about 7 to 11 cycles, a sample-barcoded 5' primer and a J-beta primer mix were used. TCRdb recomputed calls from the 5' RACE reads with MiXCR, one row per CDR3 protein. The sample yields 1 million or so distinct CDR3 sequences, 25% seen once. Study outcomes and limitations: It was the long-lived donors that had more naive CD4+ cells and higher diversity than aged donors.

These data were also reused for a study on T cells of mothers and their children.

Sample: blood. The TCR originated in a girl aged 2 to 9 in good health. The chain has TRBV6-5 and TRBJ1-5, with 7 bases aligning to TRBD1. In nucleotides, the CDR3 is TGTGCCAGCAGCCCAACGGGAACAGGGGTTCAGCCCCAGCATTTT. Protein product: CASSPTGTGVQPQHF.